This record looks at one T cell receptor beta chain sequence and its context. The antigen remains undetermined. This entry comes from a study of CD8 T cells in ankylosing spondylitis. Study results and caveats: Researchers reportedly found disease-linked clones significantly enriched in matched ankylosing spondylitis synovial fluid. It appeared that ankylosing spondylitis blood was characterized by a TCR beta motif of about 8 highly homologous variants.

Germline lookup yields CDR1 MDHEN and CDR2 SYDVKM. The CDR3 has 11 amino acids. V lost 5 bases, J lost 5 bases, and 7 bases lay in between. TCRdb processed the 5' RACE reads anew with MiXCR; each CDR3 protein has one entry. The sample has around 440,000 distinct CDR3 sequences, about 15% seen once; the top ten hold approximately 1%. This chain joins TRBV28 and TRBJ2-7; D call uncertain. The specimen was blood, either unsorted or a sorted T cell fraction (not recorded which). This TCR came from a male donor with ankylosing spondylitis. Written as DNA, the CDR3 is TGTGCCAGCAGTACGCGTCACGAGCAGTACTTC. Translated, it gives CASSTRHEQYF.